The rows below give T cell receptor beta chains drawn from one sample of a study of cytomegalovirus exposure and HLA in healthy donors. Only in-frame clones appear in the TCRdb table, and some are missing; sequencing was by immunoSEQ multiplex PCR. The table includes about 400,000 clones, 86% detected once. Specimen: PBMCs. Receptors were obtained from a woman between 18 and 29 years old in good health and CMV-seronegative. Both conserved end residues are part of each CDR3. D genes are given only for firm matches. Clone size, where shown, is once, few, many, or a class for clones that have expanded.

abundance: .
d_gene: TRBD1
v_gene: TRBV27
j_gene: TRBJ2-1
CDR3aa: CASRSGTGISYNEQFF
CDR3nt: TGTGCCAGCAGGTCCGGGACAGGGATCTCCTACAATGAGCAGTTCTTC

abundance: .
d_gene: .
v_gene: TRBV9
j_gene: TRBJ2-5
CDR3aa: CASSVAGGKETQYF
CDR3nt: TGTGCCAGCAGCGTAGCTGGGGGGAAGGAGACCCAGTACTTC

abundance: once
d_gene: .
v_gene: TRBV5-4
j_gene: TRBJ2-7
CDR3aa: CASSLEQGGREQYF
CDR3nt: TGTGCCAGCAGCTTGGAACAGGGAGGGCGCGAGCAGTACTTC

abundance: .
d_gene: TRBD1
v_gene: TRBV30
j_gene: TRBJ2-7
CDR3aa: CAWSVRDRGSYEQYF
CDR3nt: TGTGCCTGGAGTGTACGCGACAGGGGGTCCTACGAGCAGTACTTC

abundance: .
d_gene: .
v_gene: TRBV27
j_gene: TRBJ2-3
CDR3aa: CATSPGTLSTDTQYF
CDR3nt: TGTGCCACCTCCCCCGGGACACTGAGCACAGATACGCAGTATTTT

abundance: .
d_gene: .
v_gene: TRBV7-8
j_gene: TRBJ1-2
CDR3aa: CASSEVGGNYGYTF
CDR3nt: TGTGCCAGCAGTGAGGTGGGGGGAAACTATGGCTACACCTTC

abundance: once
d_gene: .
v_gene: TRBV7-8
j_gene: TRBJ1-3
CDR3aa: CASSLGGRRSGNTIYF
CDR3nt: TGTGCCAGCAGCTTAGGCGGGCGGCGCTCTGGAAACACCATATATTTT

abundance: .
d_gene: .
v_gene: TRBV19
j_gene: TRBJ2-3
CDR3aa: CASPNPTDRRIDTQYF
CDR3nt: TGTGCCAGCCCGAATCCGACTGACCGAAGAATTGATACGCAGTATTTT

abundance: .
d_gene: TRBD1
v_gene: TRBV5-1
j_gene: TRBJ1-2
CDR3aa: CASSPDRGRNGYTF
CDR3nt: TGCGCCAGCAGCCCCGACAGGGGGCGTAATGGCTACACCTTC

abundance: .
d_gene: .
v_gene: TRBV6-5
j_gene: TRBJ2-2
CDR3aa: CASKTPGRETGELFF
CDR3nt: TGTGCCAGCAAGACTCCGGGCAGGGAAACCGGGGAGCTGTTTTTT

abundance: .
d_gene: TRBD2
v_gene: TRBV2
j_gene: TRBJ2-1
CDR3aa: CASSGRADNEQFF
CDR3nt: TGTGCCAGCAGCGGGAGGGCCGACAATGAGCAGTTCTTC